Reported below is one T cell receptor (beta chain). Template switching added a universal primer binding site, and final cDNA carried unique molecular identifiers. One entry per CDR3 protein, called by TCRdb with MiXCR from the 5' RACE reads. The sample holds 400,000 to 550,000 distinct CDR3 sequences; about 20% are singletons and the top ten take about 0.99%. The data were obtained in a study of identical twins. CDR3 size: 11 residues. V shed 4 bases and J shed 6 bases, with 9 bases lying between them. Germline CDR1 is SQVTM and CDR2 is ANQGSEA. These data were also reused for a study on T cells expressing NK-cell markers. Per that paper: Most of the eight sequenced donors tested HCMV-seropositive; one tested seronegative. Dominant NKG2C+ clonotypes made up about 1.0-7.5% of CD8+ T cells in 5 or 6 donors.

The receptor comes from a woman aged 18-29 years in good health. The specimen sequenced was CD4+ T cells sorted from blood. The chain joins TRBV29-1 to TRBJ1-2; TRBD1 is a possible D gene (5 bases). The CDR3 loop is CSVGGTHGYTF. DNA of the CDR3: TGCAGCGTTGGGGGGACGCATGGCTACACCTTC.